The present TCR beta chain was sequenced within a study of PD-L1 blockade in urothelial cancer. Study context: In the patient group, about 90% of the roughly 30 were males with bladder-origin urothelial cancer.

Study outcomes and limitations: In blood sampled pretreatment, TCR clonality below the median predicted better survival.

Germline V gene lookup returns CDR1 SGHAT and CDR2 FQNNGV. After removal of 3 bases from V and 0 bases from J, the junction contained 5 bases not matched to a gene. The CDR3 has 15 amino acids. The study collected 1 to 8 samples per patient, pretreatment and on-treatment. As regards this clone: The antigen is unknown.

Some clones are missing from TCRdb's copy, which holds only in-frame ones; the method was immunoSEQ multiplex PCR. The profile shows fewer than 40,000 clones, around 90% of them singletons. Material: PBMCs, obtained around atezolizumab (anti-PD-L1) treatment. The rearrangement joins TRBV11-2 to TRBJ2-7; 7 positions agree with TRBD2. This clonotype was obtained from a man in his 70s with urothelial cancer. This chain's CDR3 is CASSLGLHSSYEQYF. The CDR3 DNA reads as TGTGCCAGCAGCTTGGGACTACACAGCTCCTACGAGCAGTACTTC.